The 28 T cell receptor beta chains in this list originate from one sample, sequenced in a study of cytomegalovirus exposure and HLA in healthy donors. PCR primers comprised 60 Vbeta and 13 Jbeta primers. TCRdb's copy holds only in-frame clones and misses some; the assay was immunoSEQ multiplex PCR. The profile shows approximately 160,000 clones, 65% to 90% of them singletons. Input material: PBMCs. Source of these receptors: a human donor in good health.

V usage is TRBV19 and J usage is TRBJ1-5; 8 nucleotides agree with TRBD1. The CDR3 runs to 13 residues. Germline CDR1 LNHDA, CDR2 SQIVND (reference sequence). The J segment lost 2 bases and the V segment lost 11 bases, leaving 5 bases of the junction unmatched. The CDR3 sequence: CAAGQGRNQPQHF. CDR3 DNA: TGTGCCGCCGGACAGGGTCGCAATCAGCCCCAGCATTTT.

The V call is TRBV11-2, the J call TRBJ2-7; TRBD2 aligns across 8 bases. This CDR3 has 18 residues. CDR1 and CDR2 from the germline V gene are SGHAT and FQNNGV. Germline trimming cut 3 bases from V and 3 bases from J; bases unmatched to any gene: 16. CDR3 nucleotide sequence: TGTGCCAGCAGCTTTTCTTCTCTAGCGGGCGGGGGCAACTACGAGCAGTACTTC. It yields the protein CASSFSSLAGGGNYEQYF.

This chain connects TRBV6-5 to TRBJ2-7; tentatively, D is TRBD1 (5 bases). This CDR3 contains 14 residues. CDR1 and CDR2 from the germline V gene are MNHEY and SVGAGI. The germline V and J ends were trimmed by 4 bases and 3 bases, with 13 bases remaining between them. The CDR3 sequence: CASSFTDSGYEQYF. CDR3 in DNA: TGTGCCAGCAGTTTCACTGACAGTGGCTACGAGCAGTACTTC.

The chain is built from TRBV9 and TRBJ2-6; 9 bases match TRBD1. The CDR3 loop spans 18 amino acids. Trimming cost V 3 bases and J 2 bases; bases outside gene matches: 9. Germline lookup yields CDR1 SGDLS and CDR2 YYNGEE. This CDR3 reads CASSGGQGRKAGANVLTF. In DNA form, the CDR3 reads TGTGCCAGCAGCGGGGGACAGGGCAGAAAGGCTGGGGCCAACGTCCTGACTTTC. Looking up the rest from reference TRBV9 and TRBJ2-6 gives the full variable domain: DSGVTQTPKHLITATGQRVTLRCSPRSGDLSVYWYQQSLDQGLQFLIQYYNGEERAKGNILERFSAQQFPDLHSELNLSSLELGDSALYFCASSGGQGRKAGANVLTFGAGSRLTVL.

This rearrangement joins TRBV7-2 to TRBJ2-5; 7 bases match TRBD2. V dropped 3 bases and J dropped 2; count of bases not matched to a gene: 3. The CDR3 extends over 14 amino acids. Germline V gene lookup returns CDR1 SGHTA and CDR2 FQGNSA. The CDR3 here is CASSFWGGQETQYF. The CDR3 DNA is TGTGCCAGCAGCTTTTGGGGGGGACAAGAGACCCAGTACTTC.

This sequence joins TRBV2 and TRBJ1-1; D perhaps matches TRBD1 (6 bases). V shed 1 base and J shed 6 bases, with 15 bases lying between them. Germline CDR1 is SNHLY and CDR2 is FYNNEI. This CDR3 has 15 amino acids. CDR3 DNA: TGTGCCAGCAGTGAAGGGGGGCAGGGGCGATCTGAAGCTTTCTTT. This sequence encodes CASSEGGQGRSEAFF.

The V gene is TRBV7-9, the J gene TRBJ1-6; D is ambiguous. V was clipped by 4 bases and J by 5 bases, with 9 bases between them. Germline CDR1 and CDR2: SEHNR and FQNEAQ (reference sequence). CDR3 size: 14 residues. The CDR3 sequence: CASSSNRDNSPLHF. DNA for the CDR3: TGTGCCAGCAGCTCGAACAGAGATAATTCACCCCTCCACTTT.

CDR3 DNA: TGTGCCAGCATACCAGTCAGGGGGATGCGGACCGGGGAGCTGTTTTTT. Translated: CASIPVRGMRTGELFF. The chain is built from TRBV5-8 and TRBJ2-2; 7 bases line up with TRBD1. Germline-derived CDR1 and CDR2 are SGHTS and YDEGEE. V dropped 6 bases and J dropped 5; count of bases not matched to a gene: 13. The CDR3 is 16 amino acids.

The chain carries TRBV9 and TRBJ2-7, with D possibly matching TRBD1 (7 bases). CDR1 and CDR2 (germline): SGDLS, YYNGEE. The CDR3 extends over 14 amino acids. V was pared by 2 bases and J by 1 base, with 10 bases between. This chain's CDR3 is CASSVSGGSYEQYF. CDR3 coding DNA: TGTGCCAGCAGCGTGTCAGGGGGGTCCTACGAGCAGTACTTC. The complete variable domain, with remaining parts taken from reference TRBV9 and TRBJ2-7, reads DSGVTQTPKHLITATGQRVTLRCSPRSGDLSVYWYQQSLDQGLQFLIQYYNGEERAKGNILERFSAQQFPDLHSELNLSSLELGDSALYFCASSVSGGSYEQYFGPGTRLTVT.

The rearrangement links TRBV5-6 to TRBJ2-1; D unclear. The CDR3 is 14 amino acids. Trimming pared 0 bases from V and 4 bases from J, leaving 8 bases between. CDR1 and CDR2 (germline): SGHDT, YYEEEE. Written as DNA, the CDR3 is TGTGCCAGCAGCTTGGCTGCCCAGTACAATGAGCAGTTCTTC. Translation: CASSLAAQYNEQFF.

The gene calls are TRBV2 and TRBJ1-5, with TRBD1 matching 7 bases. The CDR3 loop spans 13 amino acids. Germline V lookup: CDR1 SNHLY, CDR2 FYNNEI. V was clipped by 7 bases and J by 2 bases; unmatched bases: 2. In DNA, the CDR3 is TGTGCCAGCAAGGGGGCGGGCAATCAGCCCCAGCATTTT. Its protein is CASKGAGNQPQHF.

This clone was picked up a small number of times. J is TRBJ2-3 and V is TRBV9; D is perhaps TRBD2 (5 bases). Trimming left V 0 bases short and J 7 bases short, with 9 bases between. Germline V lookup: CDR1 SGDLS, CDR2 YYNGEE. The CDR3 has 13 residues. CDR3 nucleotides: TGTGCCAGCAGCGTAGCGGAGGCGCATACGCAGTATTTT. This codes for CASSVAEAHTQYF.

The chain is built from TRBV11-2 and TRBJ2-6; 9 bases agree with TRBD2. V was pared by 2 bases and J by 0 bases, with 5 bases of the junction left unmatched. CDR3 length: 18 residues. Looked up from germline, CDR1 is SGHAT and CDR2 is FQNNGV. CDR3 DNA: TGTGCCAGCAGCTTAAGGGCTAGCGGGAACTCTGGGGCCAACGTCCTGACTTTC. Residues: CASSLRASGNSGANVLTF.

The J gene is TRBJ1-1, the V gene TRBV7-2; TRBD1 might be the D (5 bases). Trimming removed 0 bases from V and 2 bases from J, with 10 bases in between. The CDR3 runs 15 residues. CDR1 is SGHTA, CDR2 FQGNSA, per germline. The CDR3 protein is CASSLAGHRNTEAFF. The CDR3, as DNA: TGTGCCAGCAGCTTAGCTGGACACCGTAACACTGAAGCTTTCTTT.

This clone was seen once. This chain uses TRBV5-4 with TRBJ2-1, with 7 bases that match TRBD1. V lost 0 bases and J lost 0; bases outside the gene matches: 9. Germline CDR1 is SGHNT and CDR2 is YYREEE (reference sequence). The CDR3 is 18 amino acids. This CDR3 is CASSLAHRTGSSYNEQFF. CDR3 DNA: TGTGCCAGCAGCTTGGCCCACAGGACAGGAAGCTCCTACAATGAGCAGTTCTTC.

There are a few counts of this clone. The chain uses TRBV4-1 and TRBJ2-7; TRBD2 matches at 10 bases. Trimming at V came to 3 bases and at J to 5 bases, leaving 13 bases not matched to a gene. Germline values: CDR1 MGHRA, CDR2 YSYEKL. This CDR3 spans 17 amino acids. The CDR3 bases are TGCGCCAGCAGCCAGACCCTCACCAAGCGGGGGGGCCACGAGCAGTACTTC. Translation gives CASSQTLTKRGGHEQYF.

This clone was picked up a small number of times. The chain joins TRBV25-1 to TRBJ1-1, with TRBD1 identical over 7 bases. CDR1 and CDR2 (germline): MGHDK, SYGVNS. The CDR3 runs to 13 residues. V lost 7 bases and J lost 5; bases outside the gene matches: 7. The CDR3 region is CASTRQGKTEAFF. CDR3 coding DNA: TGTGCCAGCACCCGACAGGGAAAAACTGAAGCTTTCTTT.

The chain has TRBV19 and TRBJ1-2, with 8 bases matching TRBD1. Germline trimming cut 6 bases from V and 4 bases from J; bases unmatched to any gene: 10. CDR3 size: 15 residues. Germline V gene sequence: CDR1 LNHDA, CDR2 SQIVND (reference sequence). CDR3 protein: CASRVQQGDAYGYTF. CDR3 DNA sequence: TGTGCCAGTAGGGTACAACAGGGGGACGCCTATGGCTACACCTTC.

The CDR3, as DNA: TGTGCCAGCAGCCGCCCTCTCCTAGCGGGGGCTGATACGCAGTATTTT. Its protein is CASSRPLLAGADTQYF. The chain has TRBV5-5 and TRBJ2-3, with 10 bases that match TRBD2. The CDR3 contains 16 residues. J gave up 6 bases and V 4 bases, and 11 bases lay outside the gene matches. CDR1 is SGHKS, CDR2 YYEKEE, per germline (reference sequence).

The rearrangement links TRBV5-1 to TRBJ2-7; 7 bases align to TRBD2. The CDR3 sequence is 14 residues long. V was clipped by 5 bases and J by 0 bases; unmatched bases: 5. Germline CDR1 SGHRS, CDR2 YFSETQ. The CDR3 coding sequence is TGCGCCAGCAGTATCGGGGGGAACTCCTACGAGCAGTACTTC. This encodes CASSIGGNSYEQYF.

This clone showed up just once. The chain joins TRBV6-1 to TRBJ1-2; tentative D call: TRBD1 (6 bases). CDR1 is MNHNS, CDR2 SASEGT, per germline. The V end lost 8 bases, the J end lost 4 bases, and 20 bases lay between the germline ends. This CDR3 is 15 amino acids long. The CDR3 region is CASGGYTGSPYGYTF. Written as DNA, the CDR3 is TGTGCCAGCGGGGGCTATACAGGGAGCCCCTATGGCTACACCTTC.

CDR3 in amino acids: CASSWLGTDNSPLHF. DNA for the CDR3: TGTGCCAGCAGCTGGCTCGGGACAGATAATTCACCCCTCCACTTT. This rearrangement joins TRBV7-9 to TRBJ1-6; TRBD1 matches 7 bases. The CDR3 runs to 15 residues. Trimming removed 4 bases from V and 5 bases from J; junction bases left unmatched: 5. From germline, CDR1 is SEHNR and CDR2 FQNEAQ (reference sequence).

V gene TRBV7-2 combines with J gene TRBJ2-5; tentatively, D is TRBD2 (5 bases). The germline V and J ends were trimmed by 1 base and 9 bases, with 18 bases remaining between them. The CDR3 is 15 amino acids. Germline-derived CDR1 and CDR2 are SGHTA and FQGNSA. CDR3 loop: CASSLEGDYQRAQYF. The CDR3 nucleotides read TGTGCCAGCAGCTTAGAAGGCGACTACCAGAGGGCCCAGTACTTC. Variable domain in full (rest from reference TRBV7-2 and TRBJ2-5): GAGVSQSPSNKVTEKGKDVELRCDPISGHTALYWYRQSLGQGLEFLIYFQGNSAPDKSGLPSDRFSAERTGGSVSTLTIQRTQQEDSAVYLCASSLEGDYQRAQYFGPGTRLLVL.

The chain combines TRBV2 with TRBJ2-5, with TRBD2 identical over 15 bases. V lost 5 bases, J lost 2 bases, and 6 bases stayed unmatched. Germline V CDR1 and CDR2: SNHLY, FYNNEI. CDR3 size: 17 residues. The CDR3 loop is CASSKTGTSGGQETQYF. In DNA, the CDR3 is TGTGCCAGCAGTAAAACAGGGACTAGCGGGGGGCAAGAGACCCAGTACTTC.

CDR3 amino acids: CATEGVAGELFF. As DNA, the CDR3 is TGTGCCACCGAGGGGGTCGCCGGGGAGCTGTTTTTT. V gene TRBV11-3 combines with J gene TRBJ2-2; the D gene is possibly TRBD1 (6 bases). Germline assignment: CDR1 SGHNT and CDR2 YENEEA. Trimming removed 10 bases from V and 6 bases from J, with 12 bases in between. The CDR3 sequence is 12 residues long.

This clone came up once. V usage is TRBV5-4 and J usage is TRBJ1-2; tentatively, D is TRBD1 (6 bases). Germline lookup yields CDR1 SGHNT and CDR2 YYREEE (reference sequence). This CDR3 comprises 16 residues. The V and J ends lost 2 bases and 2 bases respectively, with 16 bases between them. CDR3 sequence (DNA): TGTGCCAGCAGCTTCCGACAGGCCAGAGGAAACTATGGCTACACCTTC. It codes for CASSFRQARGNYGYTF.

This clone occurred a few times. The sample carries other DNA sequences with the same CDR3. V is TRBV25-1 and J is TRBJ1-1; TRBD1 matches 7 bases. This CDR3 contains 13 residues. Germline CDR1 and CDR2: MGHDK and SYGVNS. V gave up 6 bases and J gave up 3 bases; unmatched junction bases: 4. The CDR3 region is CASSRGGYTEAFF. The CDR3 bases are TGTGCCAGCAGCCGAGGGGGCTACACTGAAGCTTTCTTT.

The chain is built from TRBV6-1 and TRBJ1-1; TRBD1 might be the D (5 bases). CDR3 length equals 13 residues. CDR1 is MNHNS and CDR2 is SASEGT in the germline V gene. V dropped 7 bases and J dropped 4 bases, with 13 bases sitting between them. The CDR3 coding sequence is TGTGCCAGCAATAGGGGCGAAAGCACTGAAGCTTTCTTT. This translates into CASNRGESTEAFF.